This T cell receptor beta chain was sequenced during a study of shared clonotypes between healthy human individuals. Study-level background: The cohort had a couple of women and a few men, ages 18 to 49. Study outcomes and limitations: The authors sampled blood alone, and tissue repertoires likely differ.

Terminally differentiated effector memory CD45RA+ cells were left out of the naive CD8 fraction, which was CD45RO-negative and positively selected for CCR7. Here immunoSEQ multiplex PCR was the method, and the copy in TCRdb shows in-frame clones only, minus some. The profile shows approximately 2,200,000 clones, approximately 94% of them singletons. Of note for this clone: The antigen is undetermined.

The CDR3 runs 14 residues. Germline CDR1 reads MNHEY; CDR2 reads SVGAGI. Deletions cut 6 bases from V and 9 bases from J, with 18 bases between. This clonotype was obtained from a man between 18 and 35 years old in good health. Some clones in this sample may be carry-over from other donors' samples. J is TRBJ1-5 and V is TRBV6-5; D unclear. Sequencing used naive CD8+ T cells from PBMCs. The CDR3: CASRSKAALWPQHF. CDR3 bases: TGTGCCAGCAGGTCAAAAGCGGCTCTATGGCCCCAGCATTTT.